A selection of T cell receptor beta chains follows, all from one sample in a study of CD8+CD57+ T cells in acquired aplastic anemia. TCRdb analysed the reads with MiXCR anew, one entry per CDR3 protein. The sample shows 150,000 or so distinct CDR3 sequences, 40% to 50% of them seen only once. Sequencing was carried out using sorted CD4+, CD8+, or CD8+CD57+ T cells (not recorded which) from PBMCs. The source is a human donor with aplastic anemia. The CDR3 runs from the conserved cysteine through the conserved F or W. The D gene is left open where the match is weak. Not all rows give a size; the values are once, few, many and, for expanded clones, a class.

J: TRBJ2-5; size: .; D: .; V: TRBV25-1; DNA: TGTGCCAGCAGTGAAAAGGACGCCACCCTGAAGACCCAGTACTTC; CDR3: CASSEKDATLKTQYF
J: TRBJ1-6; size: .; D: TRBD1; V: TRBV20-1; DNA: TGCAGTGCTAGAGAGTTGCGGCAGGGGGCTCTCTCCCTCTATAATTCACCCCTCCACTTT; CDR3: CSARELRQGALSLYNSPLHF
J: TRBJ2-5; size: .; D: .; V: TRBV7-3; DNA: TGTGCCAGCAGCTTAACCCCGAAAGAGACCCAGTACTTC; CDR3: CASSLTPKETQYF
J: TRBJ1-1; size: .; D: TRBD1; V: TRBV20-1; DNA: TGCAGTGCTAATGGACAGGGGGAGACTGAAGCTTTCTTT; CDR3: CSANGQGETEAFF
J: TRBJ2-7; size: many; D: .; V: TRBV4-2; DNA: TGTGCCAGCAGCCAGGGCAGGGGCACCTACGAGCAGTACTTC; CDR3: CASSQGRGTYEQYF
J: TRBJ1-1; size: .; D: .; V: TRBV5-4; DNA: TGTGCCAGCAGCAAGGCGGGGACATCAAGGAACACTGAAGCTTTCTTT; CDR3: CASSKAGTSRNTEAFF
J: TRBJ2-7; size: .; D: .; V: TRBV15; DNA: TGTGCCACCAGAAGAGGGGACGTTTCCTACGAGCAGTACTTC; CDR3: CATRRGDVSYEQYF
J: TRBJ1-1; size: many; D: .; V: TRBV12-3/TRBV12-4; DNA: TGTGCCAGCAGCGAGCGGGCCCCCCGGAACACTGAAGCTTTCTTT; CDR3: CASSERAPRNTEAFF
J: TRBJ1-5; size: few; D: .; V: TRBV20-1; DNA: TGCAGTGCTAGCAGTATGTATCAGCCCCAGCATTTT; CDR3: CSASSMYQPQHF
J: TRBJ1-2; size: many; D: .; V: TRBV19; DNA: TGTGCCAGTAGTGTTAACAGGGTGGCGGATGGCTACACCTTC; CDR3: CASSVNRVADGYTF
J: TRBJ1-2; size: .; D: .; V: TRBV2; DNA: TGTGCCAGCAGTGATAGGGGCTACACCTTC; CDR3: CASSDRGYTF
J: TRBJ1-5; size: many; D: .; V: TRBV4-1; DNA: TGCGCCAGCAGCCAACCCGACAGGCCTCAGCCCCAGCATTTT; CDR3: CASSQPDRPQPQHF
J: TRBJ2-1; size: many; D: .; V: TRBV12-3/TRBV12-4; DNA: TGTGCCAGCAGTTTAGTTCAGGTTCGCAATGAGCAGTTCTTC; CDR3: CASSLVQVRNEQFF
J: TRBJ2-1; size: .; D: .; V: TRBV24-1; DNA: TGTGCCACCAGTGATTTAACGGGGTCTGAGCAGTTCTTC; CDR3: CATSDLTGSEQFF
J: TRBJ1-5; size: many; D: TRBD1; V: TRBV4-1; DNA: TGCGCCAGCAGCCCCGGACAGGGAGGGAATCAGCCCCAGCATTTT; CDR3: CASSPGQGGNQPQHF
J: TRBJ1-3; size: many; D: .; V: TRBV20-1; DNA: TGCAGTGCTAGAGATGCCGGCGCTGGAAACACCATATATTTT; CDR3: CSARDAGAGNTIYF
J: TRBJ2-3; size: .; D: .; V: TRBV24-1; DNA: TGTGCCACCAGTGATATTAAAGACAGCACAGATACGCAGTATTTT; CDR3: CATSDIKDSTDTQYF
J: TRBJ2-3; size: .; D: TRBD2; V: TRBV29-1; DNA: TGCAGCGTTCTCCGACTAGCGAACACAGATACGCAGTATTTT; CDR3: CSVLRLANTDTQYF
J: TRBJ2-1; size: .; D: .; V: TRBV2; DNA: TGTGCCAGCAGCGACTACCCGCTGACCTACAATGAGCAGTTCTTC; CDR3: CASSDYPLTYNEQFF
J: TRBJ1-3; size: few; D: .; V: TRBV4-1; DNA: TGCGCCAGCAGCCAAAACCCGACAGCCAGCTCTGGAAACACCATATATTTT; CDR3: CASSQNPTASSGNTIYF
J: TRBJ2-3; size: few; D: TRBD2; V: TRBV5-1; DNA: TGCGCCAGCGGTCACGGGGGGGTCGCAGATACGCAGTATTTT; CDR3: CASGHGGVADTQYF
J: TRBJ2-3; size: many; D: .; V: TRBV20-1; DNA: TGCAGTGCTCCCAGCACAGATACGCAGTATTTT; CDR3: CSAPSTDTQYF
J: TRBJ2-7; size: once; D: .; V: TRBV2; DNA: TGTGCCAGCTCAGGGGACCGATCCTACGAGCAGTACTTC; CDR3: CASSGDRSYEQYF
J: TRBJ2-2; size: .; D: TRBD1; V: TRBV6-1; DNA: TGTGCCAGCAGCCGACCGGGACAGGGGGGGACTGGGGAGCTGTTTTTT; CDR3: CASSRPGQGGTGELFF
J: TRBJ1-6; size: .; D: TRBD1; V: TRBV15; DNA: TGTGCCACCAGCAGGGGACAGGAAGGTTCACCCCTCCACTTT; CDR3: CATSRGQEGSPLHF
J: TRBJ1-1; size: many; D: TRBD1; V: TRBV20-1; DNA: TGCAGTGCTAGCACAGGGGGGTATGGGGCTGAAGCTTTCTTT; CDR3: CSASTGGYGAEAFF
J: TRBJ2-7; size: .; D: .; V: TRBV10-3; DNA: TGTGCCATCAGAGACTCTAACGAGCAGTACTTC; CDR3: CAIRDSNEQYF
J: TRBJ1-1; size: .; D: .; V: TRBV6-4; DNA: TGTGCCAGCAGTGACTCTGGAGGTGTGGAAGCTTTCTTT; CDR3: CASSDSGGVEAFF
J: TRBJ1-2; size: few; D: .; V: TRBV7-9; DNA: TGTGCCAGCAGCTTACAGGATAACTATGGCTACACCTTC; CDR3: CASSLQDNYGYTF
J: TRBJ1-5; size: .; D: TRBD1; V: TRBV12-5; DNA: TGTGCTAGTGGTTTGCTTCCCGGGACAGGGAGCCTTAGCAATCAGCCCCAGCATTTT; CDR3: CASGLLPGTGSLSNQPQHF
J: TRBJ2-3; size: .; D: TRBD2; V: TRBV5-1; DNA: TGCGCCAGCAGCCAGACTAGCGGGGGGGATACGCAGTATTTT; CDR3: CASSQTSGGDTQYF
J: TRBJ2-5; size: .; D: .; V: TRBV10-2; DNA: TGCGCCAGCAGTGAATCAGGGCCACTTGAGACCCAGTACTTC; CDR3: CASSESGPLETQYF
J: TRBJ1-6; size: .; D: TRBD1; V: TRBV15; DNA: TGTGCCACCAGCCGACCTACTCAGGGGGCGGGTTCACCCCTCCACTTT; CDR3: CATSRPTQGAGSPLHF
J: TRBJ2-3; size: many; D: TRBD1; V: TRBV5-4; DNA: TGTGCCAGCAGTTTCCGACAGGGGGACACAGATACGCAGTATTTT; CDR3: CASSFRQGDTDTQYF
J: TRBJ2-1; size: .; D: .; V: TRBV5-6; DNA: TGTGCCAGCAGCTGGACAGTCGCAAGCTCCTACAATGAGCAGTTCTTC; CDR3: CASSWTVASSYNEQFF
J: TRBJ2-1; size: .; D: TRBD1; V: TRBV20-1; DNA: TGCAGTGCTCCTAGACAGGGAAACAATGAGCAGTTCTTC; CDR3: CSAPRQGNNEQFF
J: TRBJ2-1; size: .; D: .; V: TRBV10-3; DNA: TGTGCCATCATCCCCAGCCCTATCTACAATGAGCAGTTCTTC; CDR3: CAIIPSPIYNEQFF
J: TRBJ2-2; size: .; D: .; V: TRBV6-5; DNA: TGTGCCAGCAGTTACCTGCGGTTCGGGAGCACCGGGGAGCTGTTTTTT; CDR3: CASSYLRFGSTGELFF
J: TRBJ1-5; size: .; D: .; V: TRBV10-3; DNA: TGTGCCATCAGTGAGGGGGGGAGGCAGCCCCAGCATTTT; CDR3: CAISEGGRQPQHF
J: TRBJ2-1; size: .; D: TRBD2; V: TRBV15; DNA: TGTGCCACCAGCCTGCGACTAGCGGGGGACAATGAGCAGTTCTTC; CDR3: CATSLRLAGDNEQFF